This T cell receptor (beta chain) is drawn from a study of CD8+CD57+ T cells in acquired aplastic anemia. The wider study: Sorted CD4+ plus CD8+ cells gave DNA averaging roughly 2.9 ug.

Profiling that covered TCR beta VDJ and CDR3 relied on genomic DNA as its template. TCRdb redid the calling of the reads with MiXCR, one entry per CDR3 protein. The repertoire includes 190,000 or so distinct CDR3 sequences, approximately 48% of them detected once, and about 1.8% sits in the top ten. This clonotype occurred many times. No antigen is known for it. CD8+CD57+ cell expansion, shown by flow cytometry, had occurred in the patients selected for sequencing. Blood samples were obtained from patients who had received no prior therapy. The CDR3 length is 14 residues. Trimming pared 5 bases from V and 7 bases from J, leaving 17 bases between. The study's findings and limits: Patients and controls had in common twenty-nine CD8+ CDR3 sequences. A significant difference in CD8+ Simpson's diversity between patients and controls was not found.

The specimen sequenced was sorted CD4+, CD8+, or CD8+CD57+ T cells (not recorded which) from PBMCs. The J gene is TRBJ2-5, the V gene TRBV12-3 or TRBV12-4, with D possibly called TRBD1 or TRBD2 (5 bases each). This sequence originates from a human donor with aplastic anemia. In nucleotides, the CDR3 is TGTGCCAGCAGTACCCGGGACGGGGAGTGGACCCAGTACTTC. This codes for CASSTRDGEWTQYF.